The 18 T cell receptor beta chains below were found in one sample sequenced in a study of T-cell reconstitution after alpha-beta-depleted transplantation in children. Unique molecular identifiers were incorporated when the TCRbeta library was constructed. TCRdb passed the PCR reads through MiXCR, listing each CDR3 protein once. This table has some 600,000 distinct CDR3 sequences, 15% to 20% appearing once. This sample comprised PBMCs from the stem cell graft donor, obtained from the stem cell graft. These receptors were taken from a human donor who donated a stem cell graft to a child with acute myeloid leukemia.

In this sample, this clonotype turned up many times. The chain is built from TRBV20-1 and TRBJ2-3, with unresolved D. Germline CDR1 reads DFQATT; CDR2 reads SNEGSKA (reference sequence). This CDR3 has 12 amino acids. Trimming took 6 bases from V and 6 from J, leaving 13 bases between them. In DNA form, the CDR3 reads TGCAGTGCCCGGTCCCGTCGGGATACGCAGTATTTT. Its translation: CSARSRRDTQYF.

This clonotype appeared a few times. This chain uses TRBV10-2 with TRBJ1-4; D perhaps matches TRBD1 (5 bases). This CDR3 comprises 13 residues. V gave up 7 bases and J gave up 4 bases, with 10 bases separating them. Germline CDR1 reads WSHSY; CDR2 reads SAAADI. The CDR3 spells CASKRGFNEKLFF. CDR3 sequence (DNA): TGCGCCAGCAAGAGGGGCTTTAATGAAAAACTGTTTTTT.

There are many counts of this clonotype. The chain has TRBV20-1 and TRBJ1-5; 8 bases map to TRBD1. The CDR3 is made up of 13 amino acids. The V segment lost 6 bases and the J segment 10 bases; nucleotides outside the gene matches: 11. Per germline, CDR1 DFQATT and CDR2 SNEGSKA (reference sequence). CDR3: CSAIDRGPRPQHF. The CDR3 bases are TGCAGTGCGATCGACAGGGGACCAAGACCCCAGCATTTT.

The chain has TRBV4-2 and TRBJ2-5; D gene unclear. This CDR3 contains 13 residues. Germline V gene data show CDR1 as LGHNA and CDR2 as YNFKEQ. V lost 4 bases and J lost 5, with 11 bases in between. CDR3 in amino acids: CASSLYRLETQYF. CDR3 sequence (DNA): TGTGCCAGCAGCCTTTATCGACTCGAGACCCAGTACTTC.

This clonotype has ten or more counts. CDR3 loop: CASSYKGDTKQFF. CDR3 coding DNA: TGTGCCAGCAGTTACAAGGGCGATACGAAGCAGTTCTTC. The J gene is TRBJ2-1, the V gene TRBV6-5, with unresolved D. Germline CDR1 reads MNHEY; CDR2 reads SVGAGI. This CDR3 has 13 amino acids. V was cut by 2 bases and J by 11 bases, with 13 bases left in between.

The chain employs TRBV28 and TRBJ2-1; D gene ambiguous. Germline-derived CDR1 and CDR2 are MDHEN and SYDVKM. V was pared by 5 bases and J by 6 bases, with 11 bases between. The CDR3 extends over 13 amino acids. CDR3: CASSLRQTNEQFF. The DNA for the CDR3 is TGTGCCAGCAGTCTCCGACAAACCAATGAGCAGTTCTTC.

The CDR3 is CASSPLTSYTF. The CDR3 bases are TGTGCCAGCAGTCCTCTAACGAGCTACACCTTC. This sequence joins TRBV7-2 and TRBJ1-2; D remains ambiguous. Trimming pared 6 bases from V and 9 bases from J, leaving 11 bases between. The CDR3 has 11 residues. In germline, CDR1 is SGHTA, CDR2 FQGNSA.

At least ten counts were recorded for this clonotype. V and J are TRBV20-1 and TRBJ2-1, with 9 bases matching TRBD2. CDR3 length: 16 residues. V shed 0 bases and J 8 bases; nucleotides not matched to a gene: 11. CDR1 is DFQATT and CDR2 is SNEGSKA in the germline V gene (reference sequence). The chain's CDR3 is CSARDPGRLAVDEQFF. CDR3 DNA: TGCAGTGCTAGAGATCCCGGACGACTAGCGGTAGATGAGCAGTTCTTC.

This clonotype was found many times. The CDR3 sequence: CASSLQGREETQYF. The CDR3 DNA sequence: TGTGCCAGCAGTTTACAGGGGAGGGAAGAGACCCAGTACTTC. This chain links TRBV28 with TRBJ2-5; D possibly corresponds to TRBD2 (7 bases). Per germline, CDR1 MDHEN and CDR2 SYDVKM. V shed 2 bases and J shed 3 bases, with 10 bases lying between them. CDR3 length: 14 residues.

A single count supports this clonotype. This chain's CDR3 is CSVEFNRGGGYTF. CDR3 in DNA: TGCAGCGTTGAATTTAACAGGGGCGGTGGCTACACCTTC. The genes are TRBV29-1 and TRBJ1-2; 7 bases line up with TRBD1. With 2 bases clipped from V and 7 bases from J, the junction kept 7 bases outside the gene matches. CDR1 and CDR2 from the germline V gene are SQVTM and ANQGSEA. The CDR3 is 13 amino acids.

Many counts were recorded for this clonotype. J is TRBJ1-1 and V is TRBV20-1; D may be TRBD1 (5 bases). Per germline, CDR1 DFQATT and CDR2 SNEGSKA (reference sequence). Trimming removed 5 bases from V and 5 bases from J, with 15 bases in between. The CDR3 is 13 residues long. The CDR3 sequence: CSAPLQDATEAFF. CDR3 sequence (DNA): TGCAGTGCTCCTCTACAGGACGCAACTGAAGCTTTCTTT.

CDR3 residues: CSARAITSEKLFF. For the CDR3, the DNA is TGCAGTGCTAGAGCAATTACAAGTGAAAAACTGTTTTTT. The chain combines TRBV20-1 with TRBJ1-4; D is unclear. From germline, CDR1 is DFQATT and CDR2 SNEGSKA (reference sequence). CDR3 length: 13 amino acids. The V gene lost 1 base and the J gene lost 7 bases, with 10 bases spanning the gap.

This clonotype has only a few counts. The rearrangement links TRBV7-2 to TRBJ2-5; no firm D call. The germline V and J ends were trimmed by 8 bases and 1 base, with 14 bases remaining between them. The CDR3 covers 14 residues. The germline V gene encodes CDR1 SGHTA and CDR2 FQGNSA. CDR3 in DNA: TGTGCCAGCGGTAACTGGGGAAGCCAAGAGACCCAGTACTTC. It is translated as CASGNWGSQETQYF.

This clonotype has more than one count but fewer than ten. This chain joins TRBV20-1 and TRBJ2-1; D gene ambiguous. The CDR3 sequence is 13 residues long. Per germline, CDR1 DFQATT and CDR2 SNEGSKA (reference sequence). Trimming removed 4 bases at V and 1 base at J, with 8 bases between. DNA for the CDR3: TGCAGTGCTACTCCGGATTCCTACAATGAGCAGTTCTTC. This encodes CSATPDSYNEQFF.

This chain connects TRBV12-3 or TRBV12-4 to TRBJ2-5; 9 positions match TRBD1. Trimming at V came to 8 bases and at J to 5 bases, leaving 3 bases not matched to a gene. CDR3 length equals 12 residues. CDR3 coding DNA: TGTGCCAGCCGGGGACAGGGCGAGACCCAGTACTTC. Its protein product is CASRGQGETQYF.

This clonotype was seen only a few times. This CDR3 is CASSRRTGIYNEQFF. For the CDR3, the DNA is TGCGCCAGCAGCCGTCGGACAGGGATCTACAATGAGCAGTTCTTC. The J gene is TRBJ2-1, the V gene TRBV5-1, with 8 nucleotides matching TRBD1. J gave up 3 bases and V 4 bases, and 6 bases lay outside the gene matches. This CDR3 is 15 amino acids long. The germline CDR1 and CDR2 sequences are SGHRS and YFSETQ.

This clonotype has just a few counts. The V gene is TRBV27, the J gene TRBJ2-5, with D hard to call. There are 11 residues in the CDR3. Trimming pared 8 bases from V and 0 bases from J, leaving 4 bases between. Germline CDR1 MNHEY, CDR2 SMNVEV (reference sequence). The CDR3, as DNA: TGTGCCAGCGGGTACCAAGAGACCCAGTACTTC. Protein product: CASGYQETQYF.

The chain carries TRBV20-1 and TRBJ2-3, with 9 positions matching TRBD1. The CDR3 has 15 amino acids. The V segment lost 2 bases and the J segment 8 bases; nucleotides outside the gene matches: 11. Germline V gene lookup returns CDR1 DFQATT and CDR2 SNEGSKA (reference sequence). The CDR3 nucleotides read TGCAGTGCTAGATTAATGGACAGGGGAGAGGGTACGCAGTATTTT. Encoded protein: CSARLMDRGEGTQYF.